The 26 T cell receptor beta chains below all came from one sample that was sequenced in a study of CD8+ T cells in alopecia areata. Treatment reported: oral pan-JAK inhibitor, 5-10 mg twice daily. After isolation, RNA underwent reverse transcription to generate cDNA as the sequencing template. Data came from immunoSEQ multiplex PCR; TCRdb stores just in-frame clones and leaves some out. The sample has 150,000 to 200,000 clones; around three fifths are singletons. The sequencing used CD4+ T cells sorted from blood, collected at week 24, from a patient treated with tofacitinib. The origin of the receptors is a human donor with alopecia areata.

This chain uses TRBV27 with TRBJ2-1; 8 positions match TRBD1. J lost 5 bases, V lost 3 bases, and 12 bases had no gene match. Germline CDR1 reads MNHEY; CDR2 reads SMNVEV (reference sequence). The CDR3 is made up of 17 amino acids. CDR3 loop: CASSLGRRGQGDNEQFF. The CDR3 DNA follows: TGTGCCAGCAGTTTGGGTCGTCGTGGACAGGGTGACAATGAGCAGTTCTTC.

Only a few counts were recorded for this clone. CDR3 sequence: CASSPYGQANYGYTF. In nucleotides, the CDR3 is TGTGCCAGCAGCCCTTACGGACAGGCCAACTATGGCTACACCTTC. The chain carries TRBV4-2 and TRBJ1-2; 7 nucleotides align to TRBD1. The length of the CDR3 is 15 residues. CDR1 and CDR2 from the germline V gene are LGHNA and YNFKEQ. Trimming cost V 4 bases and J 2 bases; bases outside gene matches: 7.

This clone was seen a few times. This chain connects TRBV30 to TRBJ2-7, with 10 positions matching TRBD1. The CDR3 sequence is 13 residues long. With V trimmed by 3 bases and J by 5 bases, 4 bases remained unmatched. CDR1 and CDR2 (germline): GTSNPN, SVGIG (reference sequence). CDR3 residues: CAWSAGTGDEQYF. CDR3 nucleotides: TGTGCCTGGAGCGCCGGGACAGGGGACGAGCAGTACTTC.

CDR3 amino acids: CASSLNRGADTQYF. CDR3 DNA sequence: TGTGCCAGCAGCTTAAATAGGGGGGCAGATACGCAGTATTTT. The rearrangement uses TRBV7-2 and TRBJ2-3; tentatively, D is TRBD1 or TRBD2 (6 bases each). Germline V gives CDR1 SGHTA, CDR2 FQGNSA. The ends were cut back, 2 bases at V and 4 bases at J, with 10 bases in the middle. The CDR3 length is 14 residues. Drawing the rest from reference TRBV7-2 and TRBJ2-3, the complete variable domain is GAGVSQSPSNKVTEKGKDVELRCDPISGHTALYWYRQSLGQGLEFLIYFQGNSAPDKSGLPSDRFSAERTGGSVSTLTIQRTQQEDSAVYLCASSLNRGADTQYFGPGTRLTVL.

The rearrangement joins TRBV20-1 to TRBJ2-5; 7 bases match TRBD1. Germline-derived CDR1 and CDR2 are DFQATT and SNEGSKA (reference sequence). With 1 base clipped from V and 8 bases from J, the junction kept 1 base outside the gene matches. The CDR3 extends over 11 amino acids. The DNA for the CDR3 is TGCAGTGCTAGAGGACAGGGAACCCAGTACTTC. Amino acids: CSARGQGTQYF.

The chain recombines TRBV7-2 with TRBJ2-7; 9 bases fit TRBD1. This CDR3 is 14 amino acids long. V shed 3 bases and J 3 bases; nucleotides not matched to a gene: 3. CDR1 is SGHTA and CDR2 is FQGNSA in the germline V gene. The CDR3 reads CASSLTGGIYEQYF. CDR3 in DNA: TGTGCCAGCAGCTTGACAGGGGGAATCTACGAGCAGTACTTC.

The rearrangement uses TRBV2 and TRBJ2-7, with D uncertain. V lost 2 bases, J lost 7 bases, and 15 bases lay in between. Germline V gene lookup returns CDR1 SNHLY and CDR2 FYNNEI. The CDR3 runs to 14 residues. This CDR3 is CASSESSRLAEQYF. As DNA, the CDR3 is TGTGCCAGCAGTGAAAGCTCAAGGCTGGCGGAGCAGTACTTC.

This clone was recorded a few times. The gene calls are TRBV5-1 and TRBJ1-5, with a tentative D call TRBD1 (5 bases). The CDR3 extends over 14 amino acids. V was shortened by 0 bases and J by 1 base, with 5 bases between the two germline ends. Germline-derived CDR1 and CDR2 are SGHRS and YFSETQ. CDR3 in amino acids: CASSLEGSNQPQHF. In DNA form, the CDR3 reads TGCGCCAGCAGCTTGGAGGGGAGCAATCAGCCCCAGCATTTT.

This clone was recorded only once. This chain joins TRBV29-1 and TRBJ1-1, with TRBD1 as a possible D gene (6 bases). V lost 2 bases and J lost 1, with 11 bases in between. The CDR3 consists of 14 residues. Germline V gene data show CDR1 as SQVTM and CDR2 as ANQGSEA. CDR3 coding DNA: TGCAGCGTTGAATGGGGGGCCGCGAACACTGAAGCTTTCTTT. It encodes CSVEWGAANTEAFF.

The chain couples TRBV4-1 to TRBJ2-1; D unclear. V lost 0 bases to trimming and J lost 15 bases, with 12 bases between them. The CDR3 extends over 12 amino acids. Per the germline V gene, CDR1 is MGHRA and CDR2 is YSYEKL. DNA for the CDR3: TGCGCCAGCAGCCAAGACTTGGCGCCCCCGTTCTTC. Amino acid sequence: CASSQDLAPPFF.

This clone was counted many times. The chain recombines TRBV7-3 with TRBJ2-2; a weak D match, TRBD1 (7 bases). V lost 2 bases and J 5 bases, leaving 12 bases between the germline ends. The CDR3 covers 15 residues. Germline V CDR1 and CDR2: SGHTA, FQGTGA. The CDR3 region is CASSLSRGATGELFF. Here the CDR3 DNA reads TGTGCCAGCAGCTTATCCAGGGGGGCTACCGGGGAGCTGTTTTTT.

This chain uses TRBV18 with TRBJ1-2; the match to TRBD1 covers 8 bases. The CDR3 has 15 amino acids. CDR1 is KGHSH, CDR2 LQKENI, per germline. V was clipped by 1 base and J by 3 bases; unmatched bases: 4. CDR3 region: CASSPQTGAYYGYTF. DNA of the CDR3: TGTGCCAGCTCACCACAGACAGGGGCCTACTATGGCTACACCTTC.

The chain combines TRBV30 with TRBJ2-2; no clear D. Germline CDR1 and CDR2: GTSNPN and SVGIG (reference sequence). The CDR3 contains 14 residues. Trimming took off 4 bases at V and 6 bases at J, with 15 bases between the two ends. The CDR3 DNA sequence: TGTGCCTGGAATGTAATGAATCCGGCCGGGGAGCTGTTTTTT. Translated: CAWNVMNPAGELFF.

This rearrangement joins TRBV27 to TRBJ2-7, with no clear D. CDR1 MNHEY and CDR2 SMNVEV come from the germline V gene (reference sequence). The length of the CDR3 is 13 residues. Trimming took 2 bases from V and 0 from J, leaving 5 bases between them. This chain's CDR3 is CASSLRISYEQYF. CDR3 DNA: TGTGCCAGCAGTTTACGAATCTCCTACGAGCAGTACTTC.

This clone appeared a few times. The V call is TRBV4-1, the J call TRBJ2-2; a possible D gene is TRBD2 (7 bases). Trimming left V 4 bases short and J 0 bases short, with 21 bases between. The CDR3 sequence is 19 residues long. Germline CDR1 and CDR2: MGHRA and YSYEKL. The CDR3 spells CASSRRAGQQNSNTGELFF. The DNA of the CDR3 is TGCGCCAGCAGCCGGCGAGCGGGACAACAGAACTCGAACACCGGGGAGCTGTTTTTT.

V is TRBV29-1 and J is TRBJ2-7, with TRBD1 matching over 7 bases. CDR3 size: 14 residues. V shed 4 bases, J shed 0 bases, and the junction held 6 bases outside the gene matches. CDR1 and CDR2 from the germline V gene are SQVTM and ANQGSEA. In DNA form, the CDR3 reads TGCAGCGTTGGCCAAGGACAGGTCTCCTACGAGCAGTACTTC. This sequence encodes CSVGQGQVSYEQYF.

The chain couples TRBV10-3 to TRBJ1-2, with a weak D call TRBD1 (5 bases). The V gene's germline CDR1 is ENHRY and CDR2 SYGVKD. This CDR3 has 15 residues. V was pared by 0 bases and J by 0 bases, with 8 bases between. The CDR3 reads CAISESDNPNYGYTF. The CDR3 nucleotides are TGTGCCATCAGTGAGTCGGACAACCCTAACTATGGCTACACCTTC.

The gene calls are TRBV6-1 and TRBJ1-2; tentative D call: TRBD1 (6 bases). Germline V gives CDR1 MNHNS, CDR2 SASEGT. The CDR3 length is 16 residues. V lost 1 base to trimming and J lost 2 bases, with 14 bases between them. The CDR3 is CASSEVGGHLNYGYTF. CDR3 coding DNA: TGTGCCAGCAGTGAAGTAGGGGGGCACCTGAACTATGGCTACACCTTC.

The chain uses TRBV7-8 and TRBJ2-5, with 9 bases aligning to TRBD2. The end of the DNA fits TRBJ2-7 better, so the J call may be wrong. From germline, CDR1 is SGHVS and CDR2 FQNEAQ. This CDR3 spans 15 amino acids. CDR3 in DNA: TGTGCCAGCAGCCCGGCGGGGGGGGGCTCCTACGAGCAGTACTTC. It codes for CASSPAGGGSYEQYF.

The chain uses TRBV28 and TRBJ2-5; D is undetermined. CDR1 is MDHEN and CDR2 is SYDVKM in the germline V gene. The CDR3 covers 13 residues. Deletions cut 2 bases from V and 4 bases from J, with 8 bases between. CDR3 in amino acids: CASSLEAPETQYF. Here the CDR3 DNA reads TGTGCCAGCAGTTTAGAAGCCCCAGAGACCCAGTACTTC.

The rearrangement uses TRBV5-6 and TRBJ1-1; D is ambiguous. CDR1 is SGHDT and CDR2 is YYEEEE in the germline V gene. The length of the CDR3 is 16 residues. Deletions cut 1 base from V and 1 base from J, with 14 bases between. The CDR3: CASSLLTRRWNTEAFF. CDR3 sequence (DNA): TGTGCCAGCAGCTTGTTAACCCGGCGGTGGAACACTGAAGCTTTCTTT. The variable domain in full, completed from reference TRBV5-6 and TRBJ1-1, reads DAGVTQSPTHLIKTRGQQVTLRCSPKSGHDTVSWYQQALGQGPQFIFQYYEEEERQRGNFPDRFSGHQFPNYSSELNVNALLLGDSALYLCASSLLTRRWNTEAFFGQGTRLTVV.

The chain has TRBV5-1 and TRBJ1-6; D remains unclear. Germline-derived CDR1 and CDR2 are SGHRS and YFSETQ. This CDR3 comprises 14 residues. V dropped 4 bases and J dropped 6 bases, with 11 bases sitting between them. Here the CDR3 reads CASSLDEANSPLHF. Here the CDR3 DNA reads TGCGCCAGCAGCCTGGACGAAGCTAATTCACCCCTCCACTTT.

The chain recombines TRBV5-1 with TRBJ1-5; D unresolved. V shed 4 bases and J shed 9 bases, with 20 bases lying between them. The germline V gene encodes CDR1 SGHRS and CDR2 YFSETQ. The CDR3 extends over 15 amino acids. The CDR3 loop is CASSPQSGDLGPQHF. The CDR3 DNA reads as TGCGCCAGCAGCCCTCAATCCGGTGATTTAGGGCCCCAGCATTTT.

The V and J genes are TRBV6-1 and TRBJ1-6; 7 nucleotides agree with TRBD1. CDR1 is MNHNS and CDR2 is SASEGT in the germline V gene. This CDR3 has 13 residues. V lost 6 bases to trimming and J lost 11 bases; unmatched junction nucleotides: 7. CDR3 DNA: TGTGCCAGCAGAAAGACAGGGACTCCACCCCTCCACTTT. It yields the protein CASRKTGTPPLHF.

This clone was seen many times. The V gene is TRBV7-9, the J gene TRBJ2-2; D remains unclear. Trimming pared 3 bases from V and 9 bases from J, leaving 5 bases between. This CDR3 region has 11 residues. CDR1 SEHNR and CDR2 FQNEAQ come from the germline V gene (reference sequence). The CDR3 spells CASSLNRELFF. CDR3 DNA: TGTGCCAGCAGCTTGAACCGGGAGCTGTTTTTT.

This rearrangement joins TRBV6-5 to TRBJ2-7; D not certain. The CDR3 loop spans 13 amino acids. Trimming shortened V by 2 bases and J by 2 bases, and 7 bases separated the two germline ends. Germline V lookup: CDR1 MNHEY, CDR2 SVGAGI. CDR3 amino acids: CASSYRATYEQYF. Here the CDR3 DNA reads TGTGCCAGCAGTTACAGGGCAACCTACGAGCAGTACTTC.